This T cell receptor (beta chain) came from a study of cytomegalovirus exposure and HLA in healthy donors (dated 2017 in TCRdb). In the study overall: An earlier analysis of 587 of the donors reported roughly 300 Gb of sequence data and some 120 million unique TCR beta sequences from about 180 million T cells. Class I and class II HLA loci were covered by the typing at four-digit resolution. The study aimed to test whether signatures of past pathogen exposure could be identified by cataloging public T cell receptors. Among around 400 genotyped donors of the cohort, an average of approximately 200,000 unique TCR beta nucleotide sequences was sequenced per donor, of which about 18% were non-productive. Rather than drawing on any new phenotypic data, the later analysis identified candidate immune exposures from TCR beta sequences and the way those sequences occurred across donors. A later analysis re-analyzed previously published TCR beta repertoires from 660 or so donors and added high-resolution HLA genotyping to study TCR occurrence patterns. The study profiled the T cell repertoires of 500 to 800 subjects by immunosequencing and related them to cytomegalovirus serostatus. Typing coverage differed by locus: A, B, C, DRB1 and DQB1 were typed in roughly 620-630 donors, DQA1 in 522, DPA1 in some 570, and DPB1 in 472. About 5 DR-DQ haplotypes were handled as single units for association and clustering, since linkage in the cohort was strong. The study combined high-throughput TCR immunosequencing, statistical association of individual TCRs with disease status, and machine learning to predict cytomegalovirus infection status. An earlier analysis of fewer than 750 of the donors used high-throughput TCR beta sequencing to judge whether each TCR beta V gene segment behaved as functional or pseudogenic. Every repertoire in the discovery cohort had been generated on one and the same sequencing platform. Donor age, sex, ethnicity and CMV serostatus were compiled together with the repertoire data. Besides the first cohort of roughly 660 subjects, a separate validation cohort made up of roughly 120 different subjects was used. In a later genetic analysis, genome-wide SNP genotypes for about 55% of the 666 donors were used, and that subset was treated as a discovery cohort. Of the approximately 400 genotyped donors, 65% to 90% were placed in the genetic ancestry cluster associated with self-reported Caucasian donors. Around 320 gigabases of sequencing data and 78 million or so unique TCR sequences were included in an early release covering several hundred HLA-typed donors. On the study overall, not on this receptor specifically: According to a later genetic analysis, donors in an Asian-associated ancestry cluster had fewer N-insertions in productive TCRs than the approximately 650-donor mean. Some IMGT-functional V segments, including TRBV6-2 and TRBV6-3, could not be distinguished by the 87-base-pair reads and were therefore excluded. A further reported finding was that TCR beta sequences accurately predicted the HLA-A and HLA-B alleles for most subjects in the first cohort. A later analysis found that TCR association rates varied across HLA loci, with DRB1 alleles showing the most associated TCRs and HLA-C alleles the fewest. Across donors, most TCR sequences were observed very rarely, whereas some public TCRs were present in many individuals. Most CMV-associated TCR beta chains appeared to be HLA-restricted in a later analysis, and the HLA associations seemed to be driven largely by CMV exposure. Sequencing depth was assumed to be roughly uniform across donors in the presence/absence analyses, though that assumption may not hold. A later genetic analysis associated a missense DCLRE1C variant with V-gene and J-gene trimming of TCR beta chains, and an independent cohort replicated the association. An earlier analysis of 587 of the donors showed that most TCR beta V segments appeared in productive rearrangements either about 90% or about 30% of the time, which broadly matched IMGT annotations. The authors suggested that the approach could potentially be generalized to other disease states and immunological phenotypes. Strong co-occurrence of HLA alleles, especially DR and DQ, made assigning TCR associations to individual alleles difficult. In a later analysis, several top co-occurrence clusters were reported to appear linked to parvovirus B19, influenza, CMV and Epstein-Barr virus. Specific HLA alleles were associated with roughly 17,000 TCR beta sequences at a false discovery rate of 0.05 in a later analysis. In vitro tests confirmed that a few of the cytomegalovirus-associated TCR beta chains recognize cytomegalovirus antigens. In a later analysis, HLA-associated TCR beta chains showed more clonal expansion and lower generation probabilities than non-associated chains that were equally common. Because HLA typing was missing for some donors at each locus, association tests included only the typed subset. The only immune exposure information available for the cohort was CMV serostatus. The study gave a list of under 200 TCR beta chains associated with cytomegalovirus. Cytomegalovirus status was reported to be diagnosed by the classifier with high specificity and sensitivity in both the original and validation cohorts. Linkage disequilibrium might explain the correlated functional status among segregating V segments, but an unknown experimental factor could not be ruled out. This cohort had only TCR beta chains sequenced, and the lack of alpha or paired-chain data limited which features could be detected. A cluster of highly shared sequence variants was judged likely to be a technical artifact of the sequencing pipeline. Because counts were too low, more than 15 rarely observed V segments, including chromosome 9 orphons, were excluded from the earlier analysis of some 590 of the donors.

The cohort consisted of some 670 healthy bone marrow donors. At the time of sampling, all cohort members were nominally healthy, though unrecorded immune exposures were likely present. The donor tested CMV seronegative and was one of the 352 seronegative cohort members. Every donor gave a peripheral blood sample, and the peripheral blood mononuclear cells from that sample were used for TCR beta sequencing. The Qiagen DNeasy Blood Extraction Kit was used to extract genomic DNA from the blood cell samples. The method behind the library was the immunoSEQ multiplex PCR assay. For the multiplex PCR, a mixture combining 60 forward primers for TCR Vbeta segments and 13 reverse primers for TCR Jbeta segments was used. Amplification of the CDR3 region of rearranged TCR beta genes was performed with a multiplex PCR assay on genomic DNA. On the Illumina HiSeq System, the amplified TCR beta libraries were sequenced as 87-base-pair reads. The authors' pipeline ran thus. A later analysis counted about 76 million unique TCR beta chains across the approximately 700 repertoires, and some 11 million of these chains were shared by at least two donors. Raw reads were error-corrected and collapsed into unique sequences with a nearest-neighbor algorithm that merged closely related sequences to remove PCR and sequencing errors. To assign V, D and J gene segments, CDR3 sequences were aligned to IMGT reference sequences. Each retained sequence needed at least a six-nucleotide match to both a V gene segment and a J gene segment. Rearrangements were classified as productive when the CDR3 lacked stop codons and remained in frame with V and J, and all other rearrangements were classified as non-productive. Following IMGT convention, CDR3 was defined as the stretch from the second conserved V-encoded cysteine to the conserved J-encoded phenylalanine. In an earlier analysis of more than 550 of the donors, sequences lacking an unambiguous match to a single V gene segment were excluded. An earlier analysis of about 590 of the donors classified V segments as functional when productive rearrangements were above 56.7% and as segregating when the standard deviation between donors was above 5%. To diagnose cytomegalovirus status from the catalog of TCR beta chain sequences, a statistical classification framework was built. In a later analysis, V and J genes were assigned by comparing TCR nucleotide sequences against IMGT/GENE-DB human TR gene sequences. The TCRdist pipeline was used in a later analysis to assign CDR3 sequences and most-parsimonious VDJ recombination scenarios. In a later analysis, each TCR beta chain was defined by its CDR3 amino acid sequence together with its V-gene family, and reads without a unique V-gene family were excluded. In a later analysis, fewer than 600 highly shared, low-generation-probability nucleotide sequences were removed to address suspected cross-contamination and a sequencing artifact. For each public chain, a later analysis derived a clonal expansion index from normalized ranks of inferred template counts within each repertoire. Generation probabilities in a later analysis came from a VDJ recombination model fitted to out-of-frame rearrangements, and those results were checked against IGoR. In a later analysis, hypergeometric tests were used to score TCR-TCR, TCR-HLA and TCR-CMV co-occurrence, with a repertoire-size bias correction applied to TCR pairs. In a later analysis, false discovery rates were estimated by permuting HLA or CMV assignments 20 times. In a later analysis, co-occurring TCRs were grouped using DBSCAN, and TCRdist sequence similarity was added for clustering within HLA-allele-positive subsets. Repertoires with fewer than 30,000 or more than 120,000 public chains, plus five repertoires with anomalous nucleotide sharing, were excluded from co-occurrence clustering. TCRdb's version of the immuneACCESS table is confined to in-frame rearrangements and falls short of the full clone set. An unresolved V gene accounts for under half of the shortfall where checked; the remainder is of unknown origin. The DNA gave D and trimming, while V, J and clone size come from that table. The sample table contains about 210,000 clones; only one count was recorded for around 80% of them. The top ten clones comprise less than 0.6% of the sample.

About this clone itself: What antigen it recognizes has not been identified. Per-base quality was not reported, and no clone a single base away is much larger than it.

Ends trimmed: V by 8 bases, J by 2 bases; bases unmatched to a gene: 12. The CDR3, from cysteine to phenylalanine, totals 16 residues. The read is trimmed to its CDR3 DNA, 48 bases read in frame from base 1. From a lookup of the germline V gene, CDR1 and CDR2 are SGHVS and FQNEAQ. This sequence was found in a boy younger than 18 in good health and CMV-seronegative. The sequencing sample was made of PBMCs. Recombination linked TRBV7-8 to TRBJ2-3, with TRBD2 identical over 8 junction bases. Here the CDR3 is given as CASDPGSGGYTDTQYF. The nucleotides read TGTGCCAGCGACCCTGGCAGCGGGGGATACACAGATACGCAGTATTTT.